This T cell receptor beta chain emerged from a study of control samples from healthy donors and cancer patients. CDR1 is MNHNS and CDR2 is SASEGT in the germline V gene. The CDR3 loop spans 13 amino acids. Trimming cost V 2 bases and J 6 bases, with 8 bases left between them. The protocol was immunoSEQ multiplex PCR, while the TCRdb copy is restricted to in-frame clones and leaves out a portion. The sample shows about 61,000 clones, nearly 90% of them seen only once. Sequencing input: PBMCs. The clonotype comes from a man in his sixties with colorectal cancer. J is TRBJ1-5 and V is TRBV6-1; D unresolved. The CDR3 nucleotides are TGTGCCAGCAGTGAAAGAACGGCTCAGCCCCAGCATTTT. Its protein is CASSERTAQPQHF.